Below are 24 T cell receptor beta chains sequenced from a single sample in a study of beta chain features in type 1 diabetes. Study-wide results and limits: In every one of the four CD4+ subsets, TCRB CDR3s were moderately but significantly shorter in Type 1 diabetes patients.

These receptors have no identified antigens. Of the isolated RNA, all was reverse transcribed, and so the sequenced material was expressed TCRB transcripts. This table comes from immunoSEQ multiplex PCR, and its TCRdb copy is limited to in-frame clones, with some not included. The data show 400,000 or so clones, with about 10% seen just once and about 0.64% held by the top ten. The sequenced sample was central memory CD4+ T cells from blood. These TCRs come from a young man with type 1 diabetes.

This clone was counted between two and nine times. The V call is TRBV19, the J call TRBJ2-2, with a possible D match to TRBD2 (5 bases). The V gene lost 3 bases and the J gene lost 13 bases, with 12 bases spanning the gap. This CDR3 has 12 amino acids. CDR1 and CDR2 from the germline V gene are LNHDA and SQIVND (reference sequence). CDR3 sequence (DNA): TGTGCCAGTAGTATGAACCCTGGAGGGCTGTTTTTT. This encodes CASSMNPGGLFF.

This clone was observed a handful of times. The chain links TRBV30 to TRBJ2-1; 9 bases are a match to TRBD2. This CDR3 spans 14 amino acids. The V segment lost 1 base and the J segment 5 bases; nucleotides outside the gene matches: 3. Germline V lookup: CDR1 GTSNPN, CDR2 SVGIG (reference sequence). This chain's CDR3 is CAWSEEREDNEQFF. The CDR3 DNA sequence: TGTGCCTGGAGTGAGGAGCGGGAGGACAATGAGCAGTTCTTC.

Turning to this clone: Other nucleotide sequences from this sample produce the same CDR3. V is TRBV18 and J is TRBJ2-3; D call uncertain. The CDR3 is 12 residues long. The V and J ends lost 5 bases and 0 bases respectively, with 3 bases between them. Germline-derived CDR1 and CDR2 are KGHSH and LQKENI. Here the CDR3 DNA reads TGTGCCAGCTCAGGGAGCACAGATACGCAGTATTTT. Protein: CASSGSTDTQYF.

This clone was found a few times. The CDR3 region is CASSAGDRNTEAFF. The CDR3 nucleotides are TGCGCCAGCAGCGCTGGGGACAGGAACACTGAAGCTTTCTTT. V usage is TRBV5-1 and J usage is TRBJ1-1; 7 bases match TRBD1. V trimming: 4 bases; J trimming: 1 base; junction bases outside the gene matches: 4. Germline V gene lookup returns CDR1 SGHRS and CDR2 YFSETQ. The CDR3 is 14 amino acids.

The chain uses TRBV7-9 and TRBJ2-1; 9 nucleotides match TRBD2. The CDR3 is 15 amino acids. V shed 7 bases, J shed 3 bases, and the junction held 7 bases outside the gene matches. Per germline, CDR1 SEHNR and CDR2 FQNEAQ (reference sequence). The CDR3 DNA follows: TGTGCCAGCACTGGCGGGAGGGCCATCTACAATGAGCAGTTCTTC. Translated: CASTGGRAIYNEQFF.

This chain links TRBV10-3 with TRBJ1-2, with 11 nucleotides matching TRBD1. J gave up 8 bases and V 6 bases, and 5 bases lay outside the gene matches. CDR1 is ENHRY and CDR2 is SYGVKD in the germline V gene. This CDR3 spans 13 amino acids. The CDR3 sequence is CAISDGQGAGYTF. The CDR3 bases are TGTGCCATCAGCGACGGACAGGGGGCAGGCTACACCTTC.

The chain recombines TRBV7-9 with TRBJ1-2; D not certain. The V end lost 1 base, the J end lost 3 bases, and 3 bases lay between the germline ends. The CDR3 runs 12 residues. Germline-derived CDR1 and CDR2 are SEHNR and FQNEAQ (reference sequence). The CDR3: CASSLEYYGYTF. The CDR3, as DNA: TGTGCCAGCAGCTTAGAATACTATGGCTACACCTTC.

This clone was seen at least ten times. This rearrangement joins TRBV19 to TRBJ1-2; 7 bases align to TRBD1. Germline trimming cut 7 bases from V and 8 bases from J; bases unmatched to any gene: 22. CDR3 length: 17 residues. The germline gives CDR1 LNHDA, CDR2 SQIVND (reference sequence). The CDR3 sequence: CASIPPGAGGSSRGYTF. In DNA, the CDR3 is TGTGCCAGTATTCCGCCCGGCGCAGGGGGTTCCTCACGAGGCTACACCTTC. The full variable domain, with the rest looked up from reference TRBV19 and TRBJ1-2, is DGGITQSPKYLFRKEGQNVTLSCEQNLNHDAMYWYRQDPGQGLRLIYYSQIVNDFQKGDIAEGYSVSREKKESFPLTVTSAQKNPTAFYLCASIPPGAGGSSRGYTFGSGTRLTVV.

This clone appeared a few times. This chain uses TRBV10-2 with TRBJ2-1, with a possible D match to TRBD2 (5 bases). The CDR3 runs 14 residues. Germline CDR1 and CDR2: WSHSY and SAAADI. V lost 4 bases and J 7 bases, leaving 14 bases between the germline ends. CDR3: CASSVLAGTNEQFF. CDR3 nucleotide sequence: TGCGCCAGCAGTGTCCTAGCTGGCACGAATGAGCAGTTCTTC.

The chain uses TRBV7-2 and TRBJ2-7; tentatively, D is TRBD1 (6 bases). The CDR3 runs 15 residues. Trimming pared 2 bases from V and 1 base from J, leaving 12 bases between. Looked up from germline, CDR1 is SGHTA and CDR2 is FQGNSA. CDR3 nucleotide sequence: TGTGCCAGCAGCTTACCACAGGGCATTTCCTACGAGCAGTACTTC. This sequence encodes CASSLPQGISYEQYF.

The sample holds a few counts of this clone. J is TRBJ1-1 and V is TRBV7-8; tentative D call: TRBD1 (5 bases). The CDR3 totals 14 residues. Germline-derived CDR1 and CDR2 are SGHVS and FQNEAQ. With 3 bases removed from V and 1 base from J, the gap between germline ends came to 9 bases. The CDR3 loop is CASSFRETNTEAFF. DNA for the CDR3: TGTGCCAGCAGCTTCAGGGAGACGAACACTGAAGCTTTCTTT. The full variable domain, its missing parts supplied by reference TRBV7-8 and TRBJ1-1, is GAGVSQSPRYKVAKRGQDVALRCDPISGHVSLFWYQQALGQGPEFLTYFQNEAQLDKSGLPSDRFFAERPEGSVSTLKIQRTQQEDSAVYLCASSFRETNTEAFFGQGTRLTVV.

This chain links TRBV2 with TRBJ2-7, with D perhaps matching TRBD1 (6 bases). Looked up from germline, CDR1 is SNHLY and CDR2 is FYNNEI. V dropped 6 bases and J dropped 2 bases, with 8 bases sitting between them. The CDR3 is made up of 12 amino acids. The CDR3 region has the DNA TGTGCCAGCAGGACAGGCACCTACGAGCAGTACTTC. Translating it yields CASRTGTYEQYF.

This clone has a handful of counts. The CDR3 DNA sequence: TGTGCCAGTAGTATACTGGACAGCCTCAACTATGGCTACACCTTC. It yields the protein CASSILDSLNYGYTF. The gene calls are TRBV19 and TRBJ1-2; a possible D gene is TRBD1 (6 bases). V shed 2 bases and J shed 2 bases, with 12 bases lying between them. Germline values: CDR1 LNHDA, CDR2 SQIVND (reference sequence). There are 15 residues in the CDR3.

In DNA, the CDR3 is TGTGCCAGTAGTAAGGTTAACGTCCAGGGTCGCAATCAGCCCCAGCATTTT. Translation gives CASSKVNVQGRNQPQHF. J is TRBJ1-5 and V is TRBV19; D possibly corresponds to TRBD1 (5 bases). The germline V gene has CDR1 LNHDA and CDR2 SQIVND (reference sequence). CDR3 length equals 17 residues. Trimming removed 4 bases at V and 2 bases at J, with 18 bases between. Complete variable domain (other parts from reference TRBV19 and TRBJ1-5): DGGITQSPKYLFRKEGQNVTLSCEQNLNHDAMYWYRQDPGQGLRLIYYSQIVNDFQKGDIAEGYSVSREKKESFPLTVTSAQKNPTAFYLCASSKVNVQGRNQPQHFGDGTRLSIL.

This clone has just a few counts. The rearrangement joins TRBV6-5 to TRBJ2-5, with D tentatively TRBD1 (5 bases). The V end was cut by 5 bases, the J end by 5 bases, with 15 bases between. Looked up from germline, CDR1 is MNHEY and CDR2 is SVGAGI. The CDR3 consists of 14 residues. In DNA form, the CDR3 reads TGTGCCAGCAGTCCTAGGACACACGCGGAGACCCAGTACTTC. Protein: CASSPRTHAETQYF.

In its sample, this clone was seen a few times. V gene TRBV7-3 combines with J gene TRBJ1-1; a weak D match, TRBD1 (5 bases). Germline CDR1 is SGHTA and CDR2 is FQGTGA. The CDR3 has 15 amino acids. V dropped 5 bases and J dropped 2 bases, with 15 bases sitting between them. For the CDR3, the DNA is TGTGCCAGCAGCCCCGGAGGGGATTTAAACACTGAAGCTTTCTTT. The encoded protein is CASSPGGDLNTEAFF.

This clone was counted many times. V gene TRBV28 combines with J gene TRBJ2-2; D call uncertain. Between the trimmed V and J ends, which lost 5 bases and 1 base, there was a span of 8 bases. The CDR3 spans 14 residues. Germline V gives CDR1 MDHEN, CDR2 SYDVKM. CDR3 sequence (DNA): TGTGCCAGCAGTCCGGGCATGAACACCGGGGAGCTGTTTTTT. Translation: CASSPGMNTGELFF. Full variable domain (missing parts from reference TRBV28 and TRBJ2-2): DVKVTQSSRYLVKRTGEKVFLECVQDMDHENMFWYRQDPGLGLRLIYFSYDVKMKEKGDIPEGYSVSREKKERFSLILESASTNQTSMYLCASSPGMNTGELFFGEGSRLTVL.

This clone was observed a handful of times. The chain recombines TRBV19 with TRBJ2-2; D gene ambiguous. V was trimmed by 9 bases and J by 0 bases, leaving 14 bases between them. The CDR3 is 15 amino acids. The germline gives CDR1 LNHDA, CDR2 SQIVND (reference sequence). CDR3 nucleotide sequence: TGTGCCAGCAGAACGTTGGCAGCGAACACCGGGGAGCTGTTTTTT. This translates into CASRTLAANTGELFF.

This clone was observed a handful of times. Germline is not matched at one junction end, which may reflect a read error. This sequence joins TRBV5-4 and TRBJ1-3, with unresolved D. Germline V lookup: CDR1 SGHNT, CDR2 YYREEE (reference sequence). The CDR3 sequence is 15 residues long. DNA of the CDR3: TGCGCCAGCAGCCAAGAAGCCGTTACTGGAAACACCATATATTTT. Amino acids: CASSQEAVTGNTIYF. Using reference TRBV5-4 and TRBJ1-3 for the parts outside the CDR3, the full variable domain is ETGVTQSPTHLIKTRGQQVTLRCSSQSGHNTVSWYQQALGQGPQFIFQYYREEENGRGNFPPRFSGLQFPNYSSELNVNALELDDSALYLCASSQEAVTGNTIYFGEGSWLTVV.

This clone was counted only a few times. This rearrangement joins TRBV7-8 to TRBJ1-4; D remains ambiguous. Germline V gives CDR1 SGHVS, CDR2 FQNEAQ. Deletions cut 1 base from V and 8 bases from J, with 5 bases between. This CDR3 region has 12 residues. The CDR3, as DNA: TGTGCCAGCAGCTTAGGCCCCGAAAAACTGTTTTTT. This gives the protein CASSLGPEKLFF.

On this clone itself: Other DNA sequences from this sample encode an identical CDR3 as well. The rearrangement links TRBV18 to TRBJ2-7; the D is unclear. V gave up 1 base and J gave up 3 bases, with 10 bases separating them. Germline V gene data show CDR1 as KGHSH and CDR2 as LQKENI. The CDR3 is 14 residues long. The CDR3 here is CASSPQGFSYEQYF. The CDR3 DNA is TGTGCCAGCTCACCACAAGGGTTCAGCTACGAGCAGTACTTC.

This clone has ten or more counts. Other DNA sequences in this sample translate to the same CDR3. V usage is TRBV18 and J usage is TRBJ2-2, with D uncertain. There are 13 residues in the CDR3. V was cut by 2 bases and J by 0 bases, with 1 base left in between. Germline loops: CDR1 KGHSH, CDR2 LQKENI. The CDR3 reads CASSPANTGELFF. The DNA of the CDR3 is TGTGCCAGCTCACCAGCGAACACCGGGGAGCTGTTTTTT. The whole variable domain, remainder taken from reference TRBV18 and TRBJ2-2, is NAGVMQNPRHLVRRRGQEARLRCSPMKGHSHVYWYRQLPEEGLKFMVYLQKENIIDESGMPKERFSAEFPKEGPSILRIQQVVRGDSAAYFCASSPANTGELFFGEGSRLTVL.

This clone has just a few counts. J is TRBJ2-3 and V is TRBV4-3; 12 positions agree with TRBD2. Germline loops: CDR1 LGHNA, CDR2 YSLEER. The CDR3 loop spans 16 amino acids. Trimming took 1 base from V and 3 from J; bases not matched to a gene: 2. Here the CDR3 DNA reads TGCGCCAGCAGCCAAGGACTAGCGGGAGTTACAGATACGCAGTATTTT. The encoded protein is CASSQGLAGVTDTQYF.

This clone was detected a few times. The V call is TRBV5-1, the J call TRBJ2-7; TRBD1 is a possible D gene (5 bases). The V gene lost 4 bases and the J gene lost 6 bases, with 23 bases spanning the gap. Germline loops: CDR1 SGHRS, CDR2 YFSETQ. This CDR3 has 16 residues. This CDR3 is CASSLTLGLGPSEQYF. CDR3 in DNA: TGCGCCAGCAGCCTGACATTGGGGCTAGGTCCCTCCGAGCAGTACTTC.